This is a list of T cell receptor beta chains from one sample in a study of T cell repertoires in cytomegalovirus infection. These receptors are not linked to any known antigen. TCRdb redid the calling of the reads with MiXCR, one entry per CDR3 protein. Counted here are tens of thousands of distinct CDR3 sequences, approximately 43% occurring once; the ten biggest clones make up 93%. The input for sequencing was CD8+ T cells from cultured PBMCs, taken from culture after CMV antigen stimulation. Every receptor here comes from a human donor in good health (CMV status not recorded). Some clones in this sample may be carry-over from other donors' samples. Each CDR3 is given with its conserved first and last residue. Each record gives: V gene, J gene, CDR3 protein.

TRBV12-3/TRBV12-4	TRBJ2-3	CASSHRVDTQYF
TRBV7-6	TRBJ2-1	CASSSLGPRAITYNEQFF
TRBV5-6	TRBJ2-1	CASSLESGNEQFF
TRBV4-2	TRBJ2-1	CASRSLADSYNEQFF
TRBV11-2	TRBJ1-2	CASSSTGTGAPVGGYTF
TRBV5-6	TRBJ2-1	CASSLLAGVKNEQFF
TRBV2	TRBJ2-7	CASRDSLYEQYF
TRBV7-2	TRBJ1-1	CASSFQWRTVAFF
TRBV7-9	TRBJ1-5	CASSFGRAPDQPQHF
TRBV6-5	TRBJ1-2	CASRYAGTGIDGYTF
TRBV19	TRBJ1-5	CASSIDILGLNQPQHF
TRBV6-8	TRBJ2-4	CASSELTGLAKNIQYF
TRBV11-2	TRBJ1-1	CASSISGGSSEAFF
TRBV27	TRBJ2-1	CASSGPDNEQFF
TRBV7-8	TRBJ2-2	CASSLLAGAPGELFF
TRBV27	TRBJ2-5	CASSFVLAGGGETQYF
TRBV7-2	TRBJ2-2	CASSLEGTGELFF
TRBV7-4	TRBJ2-7	CASSLEDGYEQYF
TRBV10-3	TRBJ2-5	CAIRPQGSSLKGETQYF
TRBV7-6	TRBJ2-1	CASSFSRGGRHNEQFF
TRBV6-1	TRBJ2-1	CASSEAGRDFNEQFF
TRBV9	TRBJ2-1	CASSVDGTWGNEQFF
TRBV29-1	TRBJ1-1	CSARGIPDMNTEAFF
TRBV15	TRBJ2-1	CATSRPGLGDEQFF
TRBV7-9	TRBJ1-5	CASSSGQGVVGQPQHF
TRBV12-5	TRBJ2-1	CASAGDFSPNGQFF
TRBV28	TRBJ2-1	CASRPSGGSSYNEQFF
TRBV27	TRBJ2-1	CASSLRRDSRHEQFF
TRBV6-6	TRBJ2-7	CASSLPEDTYGYEQYF
TRBV11-2	TRBJ2-1	CASSLRLAKYNEQFF
TRBV7-9	TRBJ1-2	CATLQSGGGYTF
TRBV10-3	TRBJ2-1	CAISESHPAGGGNEQFF
TRBV7-6	TRBJ2-7	CASSLPRGYLPYEQYF